A selection of T cell receptor beta chains follows, all from one sample in a study of CD8 T cells in Susac syndrome. TCRdb processed the immunoSEQ multiplex PCR reads anew with MiXCR; each CDR3 protein has one entry. The sample has about 300,000 distinct CDR3 sequences, roughly 94% seen once. The sequencing sample was made of CD4+ T cells from PBMCs. Source of these receptors: a human donor with multiple sclerosis. Each CDR3 is given with its conserved first and last residue. The D gene is left open where the match is weak. Size is omitted from some rows. Given values are once, few, many or a class for expanded clones.

abundance,d_gene,j_gene,v_gene,CDR3aa,CDR3nt
NA,TRBD2,TRBJ2-3,TRBV29-1,CIVDKLAGVRDTQYF,TGCATCGTTGACAAACTAGCGGGAGTGAGGGATACGCAGTATTTT
NA,NA,TRBJ2-1,TRBV20-1,CSARDSLRMGEEQFF,TGCAGTGCTAGAGATAGCTTAAGGATGGGAGAAGAGCAGTTCTTC
NA,TRBD1,TRBJ2-2,TRBV19,CASNRDRGVNTGELFF,TGTGCCAGTAATAGGGACAGAGGGGTGAACACCGGGGAGCTGTTTTTT
NA,TRBD2,TRBJ2-1,TRBV15,CATSNLAGNYNEQFF,TGTGCCACCAGCAACCTAGCGGGAAATTACAATGAGCAGTTCTTC
NA,NA,TRBJ1-1,TRBV7-6,CASSPPGAGRSTEAFF,TGTGCCAGCAGCCCACCCGGTGCAGGGAGGAGCACTGAAGCTTTCTTT
NA,NA,TRBJ2-5,TRBV10-3,CAISEFMEETQYF,TGTGCCATCAGTGAGTTTATGGAAGAGACCCAGTACTTC
once,TRBD2,TRBJ2-3,TRBV6-5,CASSYGWGRADTQYF,TGTGCCAGCAGTTACGGTTGGGGGAGGGCAGATACGCAGTATTTT
NA,NA,TRBJ2-1,TRBV3-1,CASRSEGRDEQFF,TGTGCCAGCCGCAGCGAAGGTAGGGATGAGCAGTTCTTC
NA,TRBD2,TRBJ2-1,TRBV27,CASRSSGGASYNEQFF,TGTGCCAGCAGGTCTAGCGGGGGGGCCTCCTACAATGAGCAGTTCTTC
NA,TRBD2,TRBJ2-3,TRBV30,CAWSGKMASGSTDTQYF,TGTGCCTGGAGCGGAAAAATGGCTAGCGGGAGTACAGATACGCAGTATTTT
once,NA,TRBJ1-2,TRBV11-2,CASSTPVAGISYGYTF,TGTGCCAGCAGCACTCCTGTCGCAGGGATCAGCTATGGCTACACCTTC
NA,NA,TRBJ2-2,TRBV20-1,CSASRAPGELFF,TGCAGTGCTAGTAGAGCCCCAGGGGAGCTGTTTTTT
NA,NA,TRBJ2-3,TRBV7-3,CASSSKIGRGPTDTQYF,TGTGCCAGCAGCTCCAAAATTGGACGGGGGCCAACAGATACGCAGTATTTT
NA,TRBD1,TRBJ1-2,TRBV5-5,CASSFSPGQDVLALAF,TGTGCCAGCAGCTTTAGTCCGGGACAGGACGTACTGGCTCTCGCCTTC
NA,NA,TRBJ2-1,TRBV25-1,CASSRTAHNEQFF,TGTGCCAGCAGTAGGACTGCCCATAATGAGCAGTTCTTC